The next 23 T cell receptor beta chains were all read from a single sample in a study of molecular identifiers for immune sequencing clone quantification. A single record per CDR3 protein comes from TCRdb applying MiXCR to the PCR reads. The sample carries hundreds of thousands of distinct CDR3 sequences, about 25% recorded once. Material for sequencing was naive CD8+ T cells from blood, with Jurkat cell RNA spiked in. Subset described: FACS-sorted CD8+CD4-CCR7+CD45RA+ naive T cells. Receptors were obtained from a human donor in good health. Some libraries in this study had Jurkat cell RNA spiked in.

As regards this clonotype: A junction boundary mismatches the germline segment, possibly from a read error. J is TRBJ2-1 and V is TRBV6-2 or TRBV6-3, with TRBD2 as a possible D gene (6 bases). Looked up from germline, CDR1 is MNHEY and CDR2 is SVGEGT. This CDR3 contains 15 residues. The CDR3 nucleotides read TGTGCCAGCACACCGGGACTCAGCTCCCACAATGAGCAGTTCTTC. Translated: CASTPGLSSHNEQFF.

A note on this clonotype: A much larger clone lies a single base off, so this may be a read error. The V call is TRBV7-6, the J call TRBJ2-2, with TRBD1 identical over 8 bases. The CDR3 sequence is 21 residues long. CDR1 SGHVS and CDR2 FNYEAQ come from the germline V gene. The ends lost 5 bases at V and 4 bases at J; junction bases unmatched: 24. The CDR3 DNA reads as TGTGCCAGCAGCATGGGACAGGCGTGGGCAGGAAGAAATCTATTCACCGGGGAGCTGTTTTTT. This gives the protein CASSMGQAWAGRNLFTGELFF.

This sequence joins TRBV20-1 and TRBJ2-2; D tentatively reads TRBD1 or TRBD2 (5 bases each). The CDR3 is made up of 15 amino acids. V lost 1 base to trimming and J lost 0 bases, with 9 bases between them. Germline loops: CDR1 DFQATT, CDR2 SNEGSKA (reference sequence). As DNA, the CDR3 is TGCAGTGCTAGAGCCCGGGGACCGAACACCGGGGAGCTGTTTTTT. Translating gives CSARARGPNTGELFF.

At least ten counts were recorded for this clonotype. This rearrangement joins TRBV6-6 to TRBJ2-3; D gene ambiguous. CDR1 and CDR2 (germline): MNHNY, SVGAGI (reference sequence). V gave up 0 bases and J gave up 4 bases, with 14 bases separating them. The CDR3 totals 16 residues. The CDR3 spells CASSYSILPTADTQYF. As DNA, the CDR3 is TGTGCCAGCAGTTACTCAATACTCCCCACGGCAGATACGCAGTATTTT.

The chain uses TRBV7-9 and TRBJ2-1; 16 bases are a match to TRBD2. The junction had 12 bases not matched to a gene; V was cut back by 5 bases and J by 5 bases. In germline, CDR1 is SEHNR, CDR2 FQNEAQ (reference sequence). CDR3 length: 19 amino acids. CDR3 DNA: TGTGCCAGCAGCCGACGCCCCGGGACTAGCGGGGGGGCGGACAATGAGCAGTTCTTC. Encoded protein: CASSRRPGTSGGADNEQFF.

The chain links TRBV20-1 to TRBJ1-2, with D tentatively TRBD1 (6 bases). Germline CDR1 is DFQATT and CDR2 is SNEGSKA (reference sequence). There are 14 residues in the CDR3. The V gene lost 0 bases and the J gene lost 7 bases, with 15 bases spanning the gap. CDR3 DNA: TGCAGTGCTAGAGATGGGACACCCCCAATTGGCTACACCTTC. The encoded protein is CSARDGTPPIGYTF.

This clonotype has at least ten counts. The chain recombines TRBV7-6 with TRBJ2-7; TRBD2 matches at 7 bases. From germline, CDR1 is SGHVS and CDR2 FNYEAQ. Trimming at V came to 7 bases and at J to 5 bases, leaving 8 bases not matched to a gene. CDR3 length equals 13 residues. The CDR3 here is CASIHEGRDEQYF. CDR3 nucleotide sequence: TGTGCCAGCATCCACGAGGGGAGGGACGAGCAGTACTTC.

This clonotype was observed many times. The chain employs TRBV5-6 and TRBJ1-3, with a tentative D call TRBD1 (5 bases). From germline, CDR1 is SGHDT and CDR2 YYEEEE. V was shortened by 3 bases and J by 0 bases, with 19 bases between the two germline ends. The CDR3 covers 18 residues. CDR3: CASSYKTRDVYSGNTIYF. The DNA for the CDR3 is TGTGCCAGCAGCTATAAGACCAGGGACGTTTACTCTGGAAACACCATATATTTT.

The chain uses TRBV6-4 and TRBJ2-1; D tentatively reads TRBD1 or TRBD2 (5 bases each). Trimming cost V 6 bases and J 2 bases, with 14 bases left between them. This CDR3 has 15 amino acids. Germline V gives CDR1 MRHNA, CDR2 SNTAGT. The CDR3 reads CASRQEPGTYNEQFF. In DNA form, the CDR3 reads TGTGCCAGCAGACAGGAACCGGGGACCTACAATGAGCAGTTCTTC.

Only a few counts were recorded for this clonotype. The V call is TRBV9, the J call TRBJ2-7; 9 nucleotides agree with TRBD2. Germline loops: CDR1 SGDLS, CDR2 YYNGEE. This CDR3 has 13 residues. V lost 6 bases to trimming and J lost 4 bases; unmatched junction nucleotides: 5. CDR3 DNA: TGTGCCAGCAATAGCGGGAGATCGTACGAGCAGTACTTC. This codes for CASNSGRSYEQYF.

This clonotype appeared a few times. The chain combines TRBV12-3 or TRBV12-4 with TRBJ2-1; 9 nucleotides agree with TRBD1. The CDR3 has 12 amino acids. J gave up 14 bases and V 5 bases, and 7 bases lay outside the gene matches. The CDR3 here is CASSLPGQGKFF. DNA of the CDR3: TGTGCCAGCAGTCTCCCGGGACAGGGAAAGTTCTTC.

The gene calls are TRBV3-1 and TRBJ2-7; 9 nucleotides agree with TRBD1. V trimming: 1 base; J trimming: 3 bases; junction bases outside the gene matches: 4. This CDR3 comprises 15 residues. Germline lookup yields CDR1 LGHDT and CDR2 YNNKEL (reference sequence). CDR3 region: CASSQVGQGYYEQYF. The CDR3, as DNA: TGTGCCAGCAGCCAAGTGGGACAGGGATACTACGAGCAGTACTTC.

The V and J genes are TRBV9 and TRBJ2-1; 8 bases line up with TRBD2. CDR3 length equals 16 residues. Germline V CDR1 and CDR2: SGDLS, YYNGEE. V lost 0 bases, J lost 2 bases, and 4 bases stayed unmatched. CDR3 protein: CASSVARSGAYNEQFF. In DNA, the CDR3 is TGTGCCAGCAGCGTAGCTCGTAGCGGGGCCTACAATGAGCAGTTCTTC.

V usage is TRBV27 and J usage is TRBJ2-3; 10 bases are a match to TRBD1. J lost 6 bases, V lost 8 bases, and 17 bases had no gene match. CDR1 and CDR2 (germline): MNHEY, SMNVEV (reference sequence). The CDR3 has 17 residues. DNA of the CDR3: TGTGCCAGCCGGGGGGGGACAGGGGATTCTTTGGGGGATACGCAGTATTTT. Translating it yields CASRGGTGDSLGDTQYF.

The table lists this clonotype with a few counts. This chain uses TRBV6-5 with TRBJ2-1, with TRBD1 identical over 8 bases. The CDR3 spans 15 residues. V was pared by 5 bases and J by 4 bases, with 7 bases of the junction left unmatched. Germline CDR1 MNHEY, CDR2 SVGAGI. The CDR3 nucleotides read TGTGCCAGCAGTGCTGGACAGGGACTTTACAATGAGCAGTTCTTC. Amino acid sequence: CASSAGQGLYNEQFF.

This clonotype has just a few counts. The CDR3 spells CASSSISGSPSYEQYF. In DNA, the CDR3 is TGTGCCAGCAGCTCAATTTCGGGATCCCCCTCCTACGAGCAGTACTTC. The chain combines TRBV11-2 with TRBJ2-7, with D tentatively TRBD2 (5 bases). The V gene lost 4 bases and the J gene lost 0 bases, with 16 bases spanning the gap. The CDR3 contains 16 residues. Germline-derived CDR1 and CDR2 are SGHAT and FQNNGV.

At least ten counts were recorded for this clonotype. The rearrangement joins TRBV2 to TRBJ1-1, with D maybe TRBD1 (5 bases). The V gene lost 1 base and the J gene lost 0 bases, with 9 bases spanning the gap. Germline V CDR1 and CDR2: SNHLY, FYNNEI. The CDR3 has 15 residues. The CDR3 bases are TGTGCCAGCAGTGAAGTTGGGGGAATGAACACTGAAGCTTTCTTT. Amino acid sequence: CASSEVGGMNTEAFF. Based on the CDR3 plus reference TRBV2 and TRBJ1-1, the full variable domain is EPEVTQTPSHQVTQMGQEVILRCVPISNHLYFYWYRQILGQKVEFLVSFYNNEISEKSEIFDDQFSVERPDGSNFTLKIRSTKLEDSAMYFCASSEVGGMNTEAFFGQGTRLTVV.

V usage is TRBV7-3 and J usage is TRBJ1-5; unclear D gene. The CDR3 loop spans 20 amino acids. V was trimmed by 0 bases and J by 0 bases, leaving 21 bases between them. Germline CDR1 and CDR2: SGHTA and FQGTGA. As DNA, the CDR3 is TGTGCCAGCAGCTTAACAAGAAGAAGGACCGAGAATGGTAGCAATCAGCCCCAGCATTTT. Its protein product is CASSLTRRRTENGSNQPQHF.

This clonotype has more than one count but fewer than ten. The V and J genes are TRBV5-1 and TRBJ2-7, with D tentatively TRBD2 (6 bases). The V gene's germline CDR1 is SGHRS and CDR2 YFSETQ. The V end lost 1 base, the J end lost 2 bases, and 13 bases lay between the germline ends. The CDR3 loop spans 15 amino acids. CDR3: CASSLFSGAPYEQYF. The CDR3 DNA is TGCGCCAGCAGCTTGTTTAGCGGCGCCCCCTACGAGCAGTACTTC.

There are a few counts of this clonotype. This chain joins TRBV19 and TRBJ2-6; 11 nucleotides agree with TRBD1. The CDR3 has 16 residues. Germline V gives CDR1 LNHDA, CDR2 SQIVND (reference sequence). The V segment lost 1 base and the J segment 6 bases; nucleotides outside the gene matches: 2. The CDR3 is CASSIGGQGVANVLTF. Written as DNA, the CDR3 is TGTGCCAGTAGTATAGGGGGACAGGGGGTGGCCAACGTCCTGACTTTC.

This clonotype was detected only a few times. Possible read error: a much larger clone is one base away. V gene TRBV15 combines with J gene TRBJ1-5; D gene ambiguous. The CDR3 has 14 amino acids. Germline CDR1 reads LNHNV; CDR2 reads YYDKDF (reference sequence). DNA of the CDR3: TGTGCCACCTGCAGAGAACGCAGCAATCAGCCCCAGCATTTT. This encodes CATCRERSNQPQHF.

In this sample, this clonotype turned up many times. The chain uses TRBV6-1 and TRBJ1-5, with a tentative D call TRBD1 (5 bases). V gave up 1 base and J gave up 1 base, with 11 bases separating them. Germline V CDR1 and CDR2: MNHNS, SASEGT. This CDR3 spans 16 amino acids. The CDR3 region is CASSEVKGASNQPQHF. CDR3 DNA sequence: TGTGCCAGCAGTGAAGTTAAAGGGGCCAGCAATCAGCCCCAGCATTTT.

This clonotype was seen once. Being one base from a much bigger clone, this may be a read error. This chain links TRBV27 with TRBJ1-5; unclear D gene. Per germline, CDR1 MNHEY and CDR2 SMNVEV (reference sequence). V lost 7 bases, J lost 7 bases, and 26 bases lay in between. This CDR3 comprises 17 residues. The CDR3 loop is CASKPSGSLVSKQPQHF. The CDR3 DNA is TGTGCCAGCAAACCAAGTGGGAGTTTGGTCTCCAAGCAGCCCCAGCATTTT.